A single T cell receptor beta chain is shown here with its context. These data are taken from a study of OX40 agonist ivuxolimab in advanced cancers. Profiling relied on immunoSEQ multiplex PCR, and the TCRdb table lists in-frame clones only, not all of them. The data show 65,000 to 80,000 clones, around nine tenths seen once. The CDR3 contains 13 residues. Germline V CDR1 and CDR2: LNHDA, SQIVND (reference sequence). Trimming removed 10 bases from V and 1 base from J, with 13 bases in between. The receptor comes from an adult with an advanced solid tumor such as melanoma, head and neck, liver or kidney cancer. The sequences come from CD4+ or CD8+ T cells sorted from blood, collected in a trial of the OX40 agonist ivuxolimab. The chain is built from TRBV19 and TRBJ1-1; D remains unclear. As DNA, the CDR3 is TGTGCCACCCTTAAACCGGGGAACACTGAAGCTTTCTTT. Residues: CATLKPGNTEAFF.